The rows below give T cell receptor beta chains drawn from one sample of a study of OX40 agonist ivuxolimab in advanced cancers. Assay: immunoSEQ multiplex PCR; the TCRdb copy retains only in-frame clones and omits some. This sample has 70,000 to 90,000 clones, with under 95% found just once. Sequenced here: CD4+ or CD8+ T cells sorted from blood, sampled in a trial of the OX40 agonist ivuxolimab. The receptors were gathered from an adult with an advanced solid tumor such as melanoma, head and neck, liver or kidney cancer. CDR3s include the opening cysteine and the closing phenylalanine or tryptophan. A D gene is named only where the DNA matches it firmly. The size of a clone is reported for some rows only, either as once, few or many, or as a class for expanded clones.

J gene	clone size	V gene	D gene	CDR3 DNA	CDR3 protein
TRBJ2-3	NA	TRBV7-2	TRBD2	TGTGCCAGCAGCTTAATGTTCCTAGCGGGGGGAGATACGCAGTATTTT	CASSLMFLAGGDTQYF
TRBJ2-5	NA	TRBV2	NA	TGTGCCAGCAGTGAGCTGACAGGCCAAGAGACCCAGTACTTC	CASSELTGQETQYF
TRBJ1-1	NA	TRBV6-5	NA	TGTGCCAGCAGTACCACATTCCCAGGGGAGGAAGCTTTCTTT	CASSTTFPGEEAFF
TRBJ2-2	NA	TRBV9	NA	TGTGCCAGCAGCGTAGGAAACACCGGGGAGCTGTTTTTT	CASSVGNTGELFF
TRBJ2-2	NA	TRBV5-1	TRBD1	TGCGCCAGCAGGAGGACAGGAGAGTCCGGGGAGCTGTTTTTT	CASRRTGESGELFF
TRBJ2-2	once	TRBV9	NA	TGTGCCAGCAGCGTAGATTCAGGTGGCGGGGAGCTGTTTTTT	CASSVDSGGGELFF
TRBJ1-2	NA	TRBV19	NA	TGTGCCAGTAGGATGGGCCAGCCGTTATATGGCTACACCTTC	CASRMGQPLYGYTF
TRBJ2-1	NA	TRBV5-1	TRBD2	TGCGCCAGCAGCTTCCTAGCGGGGGGCGACAATGAGCAGTTCTTC	CASSFLAGGDNEQFF
TRBJ1-1	NA	TRBV2	NA	TGTGCCAGCAGTGAAGTAGTAGAAGCTTTCTTT	CASSEVVEAFF
TRBJ1-3	NA	TRBV10-3	NA	TGTGCCATCACCGAGACAGCCGGAAACACCATATATTTT	CAITETAGNTIYF
TRBJ1-1	NA	TRBV7-2	NA	TGTGCCAGCAGCTTAGCGAGTTGGGCCGGGTTGAACACTGAAGCTTTCTTT	CASSLASWAGLNTEAFF
TRBJ1-4	few	TRBV5-1	NA	TGCGCCAGCAGCTTGGAGCTTTGGGGGGCTGATGAAAAACTGTTTTTT	CASSLELWGADEKLFF
TRBJ1-3	NA	TRBV2	TRBD1	TGTGCCAGTGGACAGGGGGCGAGTGGAAACACCATATATTTT	CASGQGASGNTIYF
TRBJ1-5	NA	TRBV27	NA	TGTGCCAGCAGTTTATCGCGGGCAGGTAATCAGCCCCAGCATTTT	CASSLSRAGNQPQHF
TRBJ2-2	NA	TRBV25-1	NA	TGTGCCAGCAGTCGGCAGGGCAACACCGGGGAGCTGTTTTTT	CASSRQGNTGELFF
TRBJ2-6	NA	TRBV5-1	NA	TGCGCCAGCAGCTTGTGGGGATCTGGGGCCAACGTCCTGACTTTC	CASSLWGSGANVLTF
TRBJ2-5	once	TRBV9	NA	TGTGCCAGCAGCTGGTCCGGAGAGACCCAGTACTTC	CASSWSGETQYF
TRBJ2-3	NA	TRBV19	TRBD1	TGTGCCAGTAGTATCTATCCCGGGACAGGGGGCATTGGACGCACAGATACGCAGTATTTT	CASSIYPGTGGIGRTDTQYF
TRBJ1-5	once	TRBV19	NA	TGTGCCAGTAGGATCGGGCCGGGTCGACAGCCCCAGCATTTT	CASRIGPGRQPQHF
TRBJ2-5	NA	TRBV27	NA	TGTGCCAGCAGTTTGGTCGGCCAAGAGACCCAGTACTTC	CASSLVGQETQYF
TRBJ2-5	once	TRBV7-9	NA	TGTGCCAGCAGCTTAGCCGACCGACAGCTCCAAGAGACCCAGTACTTC	CASSLADRQLQETQYF
TRBJ1-5	NA	TRBV18	NA	TGTGCCAGCTCACCACCCGGGGGGAATCAGCCCCAGCATTTT	CASSPPGGNQPQHF
TRBJ1-2	few	TRBV7-2	NA	TGTGCCAGCAGCGTGACCTATGGCTACACCTTC	CASSVTYGYTF
TRBJ2-3	NA	TRBV5-1	NA	TGCGCCAGCAGCTTGGCCCGCACAGATACGCAGTATTTT	CASSLARTDTQYF
TRBJ1-1	NA	TRBV6-6	NA	TGTGCCAGCACATCCCCACCGAACACTGAAGCTTTCTTT	CASTSPPNTEAFF
TRBJ2-7	once	TRBV6-6	TRBD2	TGTGCCAGCAGTTACGCTAGCGGGAGGTACGAGCAGTACTTC	CASSYASGRYEQYF
TRBJ2-5	NA	TRBV5-8	TRBD1	TGTGCCAGCAGCTTGTCAAGGACAGGGTTAGAGACCCAGTACTTC	CASSLSRTGLETQYF
TRBJ2-3	NA	TRBV9	NA	TGTGCCAGCAGCGTAGGGGGCCCCCACGATACGCAGTATTTT	CASSVGGPHDTQYF